This is a list of T cell receptor beta chains from one sample in a study of blood T cell repertoires in COVID-19. Method: immunoSEQ multiplex PCR; TCRdb's copy keeps in-frame clones and lacks some. There are about 160,000 clones in the sample; approximately 92% occur only once, and roughly 4.5% lies in the top ten. The sequencing sample was made of peripheral blood. These receptors all stem from a woman aged 45 to 65 with acute or convalescent COVID-19. Both conserved end residues are part of each CDR3. D genes are given only for firm matches. Where a row states a size, it is once, few, many or the class of an expanded clone; other rows omit it.

j_gene,abundance,v_gene,d_gene,CDR3nt,CDR3aa
TRBJ2-1,.,TRBV12-3/TRBV12-4,.,TGTGCCAGCAGTTTCAGTCAGGGCGGTGAGCAGTTCTTC,CASSFSQGGEQFF
TRBJ2-3,.,TRBV28,.,TGTGCTGTTTGGAGGAACACAGATACGCAGTATTTT,CAVWRNTDTQYF
TRBJ1-2,.,TRBV30,TRBD1,TGTGCCTGGTATACAGGGGGCGTCTATGGCTACACCTTC,CAWYTGGVYGYTF
TRBJ2-3,.,TRBV18,TRBD2,TGTGCCAGCTCGCTAGCGGGGGGCAATACGCAGTATTTT,CASSLAGGNTQYF
TRBJ2-1,.,TRBV6-5,.,TGTGCCAGCAGTTACACCGGGACTCTTTTGAACAATGAGCAGTTCTTC,CASSYTGTLLNNEQFF
TRBJ2-3,few,TRBV6-1,TRBD1,TGTGCCAGCAGTGAAGGGAGACTCTCTAGTGACAGGGTGGGAGATACGCAGTATTTT,CASSEGRLSSDRVGDTQYF
TRBJ1-1,.,TRBV11-3,.,TGTGCCAGCAGCTTGCACAGGGAAGCTGAAGCTTTCTTT,CASSLHREAEAFF
TRBJ1-2,few,TRBV7-6,TRBD1,TGTGCCAGCAGCTTAGGAAGACAGGGACGGAATTATGGCTACACCTTC,CASSLGRQGRNYGYTF
TRBJ1-3,.,TRBV15,TRBD1,TGTGCCACCAGCAGAGAAAGCCCGGGACAGAAAGGAAACACCATATATTTT,CATSRESPGQKGNTIYF
TRBJ2-1,.,TRBV6-5,.,TGTGCCAGCAGTTACTCGTACAGGGCGGTGGGAAATGAGCAGTTCTTC,CASSYSYRAVGNEQFF
TRBJ2-7,.,TRBV4-3,.,TGCGCCAGCAGCCAAGATAGGGGCCCCTACGAGCAGTACTTC,CASSQDRGPYEQYF
TRBJ2-7,.,TRBV15,.,TGTGCCACCAGCATATTCAGGGGAAGCGAGCAGTACTTC,CATSIFRGSEQYF
TRBJ1-1,.,TRBV19,.,TGTGCCAGTAGTATGTCCGTGAACACTGAAGCTTTCTTT,CASSMSVNTEAFF
TRBJ2-1,.,TRBV28,TRBD2,TGTGCCAGCAGTTATAGGGACTATCAGTTCTTC,CASSYRDYQFF
TRBJ1-5,.,TRBV19,.,TGTGCCAGTAGTATCCTCCCGACAGTTAGCAATCAGCCCCAGCATTTT,CASSILPTVSNQPQHF
TRBJ2-7,.,TRBV10-3,.,TGTGCCATCAGTGACATACAGTCCTCCTACGAGCAGTACTTC,CAISDIQSSYEQYF
TRBJ2-7,.,TRBV5-1,TRBD1,TGCGCCAGCAGCGAAGGCCGACAGGGGGTTGACGAGCAGTACTTC,CASSEGRQGVDEQYF
TRBJ2-7,.,TRBV3-1/TRBV3-2,TRBD1,TGTGCCAGCAGCCTCTCCGGGACAGCGACCTACGAGCAGTACTTC,CASSLSGTATYEQYF
TRBJ2-7,.,TRBV7-9,.,TGTGCCAGCAGAGAACCAGGGTCCTACGAGCAGTACTTC,CASREPGSYEQYF
TRBJ1-1,.,TRBV2,.,TGTGCCAGCAGTGTTGTGACGGGGGGCACTGAAGCTTTCTTT,CASSVVTGGTEAFF
TRBJ2-5,.,TRBV6-6,TRBD1,TGTGCCAGCAGTTATACAGGGGAGCGAGAGACCCAGTACTTC,CASSYTGERETQYF
TRBJ2-1,.,TRBV28,.,TGTGCCAGCAGTTTACCGGGTAGCGGATCCTACAATGAGCAGTTCTTC,CASSLPGSGSYNEQFF
TRBJ1-5,.,TRBV6-5,TRBD1,TGTCGAACGGGTGGGACAGGTGGGCAGCCCCAGCATTTT,CRTGGTGGQPQHF
TRBJ2-2,.,TRBV27,.,TGTGCCAGCAGTTTATCGATAGGGAGCTACGGGGAGCTGTTTTTT,CASSLSIGSYGELFF
TRBJ1-4,.,TRBV6-2/TRBV6-3,.,TGTGCCAGCAGCGCCGCAAGGGGATATGAAAAACTGTTTTTT,CASSAARGYEKLFF
TRBJ1-4,.,TRBV7-9,.,TGTGCCAGCAGCCTTATCGGGACTTCTCTAAATGAAAAACTGTTTTTT,CASSLIGTSLNEKLFF
TRBJ2-3,.,TRBV7-9,.,TGTGCCAGCAGGCCGGTCCTTCCTTTCACAGATACGCAGTATTTT,CASRPVLPFTDTQYF
TRBJ2-7,.,TRBV3-1/TRBV3-2,TRBD1,TGTGCCAGCAGCCACCCAGGACAGGGATATTACGAGCAGTACTTC,CASSHPGQGYYEQYF
TRBJ2-6,.,TRBV24-1,.,TGTGCCACCAGTGATTTCACTGGGGCCAACGTCCTGACTTTC,CATSDFTGANVLTF
TRBJ1-2,.,TRBV28,TRBD1,TGTGCCAGCAGTTTACAGGGGGCGATTAACTATGGCTACACCTTC,CASSLQGAINYGYTF
TRBJ1-2,.,TRBV4-1,.,TGCGCCAGCAGCCAAGATGGGGGCCGGGGCTACACCTTC,CASSQDGGRGYTF
TRBJ1-6,.,TRBV11-2,TRBD1,TGTGCCAGCAGCTTCAGGACAGGGGGCGATTCACCCCTCCACTTT,CASSFRTGGDSPLHF
TRBJ1-5,.,TRBV12-5,.,TGTGCTAGTGGTTTCGGGAATCAGCCCCAGCATTTT,CASGFGNQPQHF
TRBJ2-1,once,TRBV12-3/TRBV12-4,.,TGTGCCAGCAGTTTTCTAAATTACAATGAGCAGTTCTTC,CASSFLNYNEQFF
TRBJ2-7,.,TRBV7-2,.,TGTGCCAGCAGCTCCTACCCGGAGCCCTCCACCTACGAGCAGTACTTC,CASSSYPEPSTYEQYF
TRBJ1-5,once,TRBV19,.,TGTGCCAGTAGTATCGCCTTCGCAGGTCCTAGCAATCAGCCCCAGCATTTT,CASSIAFAGPSNQPQHF
TRBJ1-3,.,TRBV7-8,.,TGTGCCAGCAGCCCAAGAGGACAGACAAGCCGAAACACCATATATTTT,CASSPRGQTSRNTIYF
TRBJ2-7,.,TRBV7-3,.,TGTGCCAGCAGCCCTGGGGTAGGGGACGAGCAGTACTTC,CASSPGVGDEQYF
TRBJ2-2,.,TRBV28,.,TGTGCCAGCAGTTTATATATTAGTGGCGGGGAGCTGTTTTTT,CASSLYISGGELFF
TRBJ2-5,.,TRBV27,.,TGTGCCAGCAGTTTGAAGCGGAGAGAGACCCAGTACTTC,CASSLKRRETQYF
TRBJ2-2,.,TRBV27,TRBD1,TGTGCCAGCAGTTCGGACAGGGGTTTGTTCGGGGAGCTGTTTTTT,CASSSDRGLFGELFF
TRBJ1-1,.,TRBV30,.,TGTGCCTGGAGTTTGGCAGGCCTAAACACTGAAGCTTTCTTT,CAWSLAGLNTEAFF
TRBJ2-7,.,TRBV4-1,.,TGCGCCAGCAGCCAATGGACTACAAACGAGCAGTACTTC,CASSQWTTNEQYF
TRBJ1-1,.,TRBV6-2/TRBV6-3,TRBD1,TGTGCCAGCAGTGGGGACAGGGGGGCAATTATGAACACTGAAGCTTTCTTT,CASSGDRGAIMNTEAFF
TRBJ2-7,.,TRBV6-5,TRBD2,TGTGCCAGCAGTTTGGCGGGAGGGCCCTACGAGCAGTACTTC,CASSLAGGPYEQYF